This TCR beta chain was sequenced during a study of T cells in Graves' hyperthyroidism and ophthalmopathy. Using RNA transcripts as the source, TCR beta CDR3 regions were amplified. An initial round of RT-PCR targeting the TCR CDR3 relied on the HTBI primer set. Via MiXCR, TCRdb re-called the multiplex PCR reads, giving one row per CDR3 protein. The profile covers over 200,000 distinct CDR3 sequences, with around 16% appearing a single time and approximately 40% taken by the ten largest. This clonotype was recorded many times. The TCR sequence derives from a man aged 35 to 55 with Graves' hyperthyroidism. The source material was blood.

The CDR3: CASTGGGQETQYF. Here the CDR3 DNA reads TGTGCCAGCACGGGGGGAGGACAAGAGACCCAGTACTTC. This chain connects TRBV6-2 or TRBV6-3 to TRBJ2-5; 7 nucleotides line up with TRBD2. Losses at the gene ends were 7 bases for V and 2 bases for J; bases not matched to a gene: 4. CDR1 MNHEY and CDR2 SVGEGT come from the germline V gene. CDR3 length: 13 amino acids.